A single sample gave rise to the 7 T cell receptor beta chains below, sequenced in a study of cytotoxic CD8 clonotypes in ibrutinib-treated CLL. The assay was immunoSEQ multiplex PCR, and TCRdb's table has in-frame clones only and misses some. Here the sample spans approximately 22,000 clones, roughly 72% being singletons. The material sequenced was PBMCs, taken before ibrutinib treatment. These receptors came from a human donor with chronic lymphocytic leukemia.

This rearrangement joins TRBV5-4 to TRBJ2-2, with 7 bases identical to TRBD2. Looked up from germline, CDR1 is SGHNT and CDR2 is YYREEE (reference sequence). J was trimmed by 5 bases and V by 1 base; bases with no gene match: 2. CDR3 length: 14 amino acids. The CDR3, as DNA: TGTGCCAGCAGCTTGCTCGGGGGGACCGGGGAGCTGTTTTTT. This encodes CASSLLGGTGELFF.

This clone was found a few times. This sequence joins TRBV18 and TRBJ2-7; D gene ambiguous. There are 11 residues in the CDR3. Trimming shortened V by 4 bases and J by 3 bases, and 4 bases separated the two germline ends. Germline CDR1 and CDR2: KGHSH and LQKENI. The CDR3, as DNA: TGTGCCAGCTCACAGGACTACGAGCAGTACTTC. Its translation: CASSQDYEQYF.

This rearrangement joins TRBV7-3 to TRBJ2-2, with 8 bases matching TRBD2. The trim removed 3 bases at V and 7 bases at J, leaving 10 bases unmatched. Germline V gives CDR1 SGHTA, CDR2 FQGTGA. The CDR3 is 16 residues long. CDR3 nucleotide sequence: TGTGCCAGCAGCTTGGCGGGAGGAGGAGGTGGCGGGGAGCTGTTTTTT. Residues: CASSLAGGGGGGELFF.

The chain combines TRBV9 with TRBJ2-7; D is perhaps TRBD1 or TRBD2 (6 bases each). The CDR3 contains 16 residues. V was shortened by 2 bases and J by 0 bases, with 15 bases between the two germline ends. Germline CDR1 SGDLS, CDR2 YYNGEE. CDR3 sequence reads: CASSVGAGTSSYEQYF. DNA of the CDR3: TGTGCCAGCAGCGTGGGGGCCGGGACTTCCTCCTACGAGCAGTACTTC.

This rearrangement joins TRBV5-8 to TRBJ2-1; D unclear. Trimming left V 2 bases short and J 3 bases short, with 21 bases between. The CDR3 sequence is 18 residues long. The germline gives CDR1 SGHTS, CDR2 YDEGEE. The CDR3, as DNA: TGTGCCAGCAGCTTACCCGGCCCCTGGGGTAACTTCTACAATGAGCAGTTCTTC. This encodes CASSLPGPWGNFYNEQFF.

The V and J genes are TRBV5-1 and TRBJ2-1; D not resolved. From germline, CDR1 is SGHRS and CDR2 YFSETQ. With 1 base removed from V and 2 bases from J, the gap between germline ends came to 13 bases. The CDR3 is 16 residues long. The CDR3 region is CASSLPPLGPYNEQFF. The CDR3 DNA reads as TGCGCCAGCAGCTTGCCTCCTTTGGGCCCCTACAATGAGCAGTTCTTC.

The CDR3, as DNA: TGTGCCAGTTCGAGGGATGGCGAGACCCAGTACTTC. This encodes CASSRDGETQYF. The V call is TRBV2, the J call TRBJ2-5; possible D gene TRBD2, 5 bases. Germline lookup yields CDR1 SNHLY and CDR2 FYNNEI. The ends were cut back, 9 bases at V and 5 bases at J, with 13 bases in the middle. CDR3 length: 12 amino acids.